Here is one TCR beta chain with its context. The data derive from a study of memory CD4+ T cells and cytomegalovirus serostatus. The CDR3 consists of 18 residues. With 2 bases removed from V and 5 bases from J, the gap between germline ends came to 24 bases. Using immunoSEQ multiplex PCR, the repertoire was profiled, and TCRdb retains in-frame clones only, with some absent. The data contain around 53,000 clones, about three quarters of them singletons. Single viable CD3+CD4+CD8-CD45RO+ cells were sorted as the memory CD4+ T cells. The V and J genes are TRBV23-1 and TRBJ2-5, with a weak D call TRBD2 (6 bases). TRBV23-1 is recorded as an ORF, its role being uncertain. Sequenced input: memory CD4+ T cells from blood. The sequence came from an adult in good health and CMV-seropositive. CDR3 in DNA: TGCGCCAGCAGTCAACATGGTGGGCCAGGGAGGTTTGGGGAGACCCAGTACTTC. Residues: CASSQHGGPGRFGETQYF.